These T cell receptor beta chains were read from a single sample in a study of T-cell reconstitution after alpha-beta-depleted transplantation in children. TCRdb independently ran MiXCR on the PCR reads; one entry per CDR3 protein. The sample includes under 35,000 distinct CDR3 sequences, 15% to 20% of them seen just once. Sequences were derived from PBMCs, mostly from graft donor cells, sampled 60 days after TCRalphabeta/CD19-depleted stem cell transplant. These receptors came from a male patient aged 2-15 years who had a stem cell transplant for acute lymphoblastic leukemia, so the T cells may come from the graft donor. CDR3s include the opening cysteine and the closing phenylalanine or tryptophan. The D gene is left open where the match is weak. Clone size is not always given. Where it is, it says once, few, many or a class for expanded clones.

.,TRBV5-6,TRBJ2-7,.,CASNLEGGRAASSYEQYF,TGTGCCAGCAACCTAGAGGGTGGGCGGGCAGCCTCGTCCTACGAGCAGTACTTC
.,TRBV28,TRBJ1-4,.,CASSLYGPGKSEKLFF,TGTGCCAGCAGCCTCTACGGCCCGGGCAAGAGTGAAAAACTGTTTTTT
.,TRBV29-1,TRBJ1-1,.,CSVSRGGSTEAFF,TGCAGCGTGTCTAGAGGGGGTAGCACTGAAGCTTTCTTT
few,TRBV15,TRBJ1-2,TRBD1,CATSPGGTDYGYTF,TGTGCCACCAGCCCAGGGGGAACAGACTATGGCTACACCTTC
.,TRBV5-4,TRBJ2-7,TRBD1,CASSLEQGDGYEQYF,TGTGCCAGCAGCTTGGAGCAGGGGGATGGGTACGAGCAGTACTTC
few,TRBV10-3,TRBJ2-3,.,CATSTVTDTQYF,TGTGCCACTTCGACCGTCACAGATACGCAGTATTTT
few,TRBV5-1,TRBJ2-5,.,CASSWGRPQETQYF,TGCGCCAGCAGCTGGGGCAGGCCACAAGAGACCCAGTACTTC
many,TRBV9,TRBJ2-7,.,CASSYRDWPYEQYF,TGTGCCAGCAGCTACCGGGACTGGCCCTACGAGCAGTACTTC
.,TRBV7-7,TRBJ2-2,.,CASSWDTFTGELFF,TGTGCTAGCAGCTGGGACACGTTTACCGGGGAGCTGTTTTTT
few,TRBV20-1,TRBJ1-5,.,CSVQRGRGNQPQHF,TGCAGTGTTCAGCGGGGCCGGGGCAATCAGCCCCAGCATTTT
.,TRBV28,TRBJ1-4,.,CASSSHGGEKLFF,TGTGCCAGCAGTTCCCATGGGGGCGAAAAACTGTTTTTT
.,TRBV11-2,TRBJ2-5,.,CASSLEKTQYF,TGTGCCAGCAGCCTAGAGAAGACCCAGTACTTC
many,TRBV7-2,TRBJ2-7,TRBD1,CASRRAGTGGSYEQYF,TGTGCCAGCAGAAGAGCCGGGACAGGGGGCTCCTACGAGCAGTACTTC
.,TRBV7-9,TRBJ1-6,.,CASSLDLNNSPLHF,TGTGCCAGCAGCTTGGACTTAAATAATTCACCCCTCCACTTT
.,TRBV6-2/TRBV6-3,TRBJ2-3,TRBD2,CASSYPSGGTDTQYF,TGTGCCAGCAGTTACCCTAGCGGGGGGACAGATACGCAGTATTTT
.,TRBV4-3,TRBJ2-7,TRBD2,CASSPDPIGTTNYEQYF,TGCGCCAGCAGCCCCGACCCCATAGGGACTACTAACTACGAGCAGTACTTC
many,TRBV5-4,TRBJ1-2,TRBD1,CASSPTGGGYGYTF,TGTGCCAGCAGCCCGACAGGGGGCGGGTATGGCTACACCTTC
few,TRBV28,TRBJ1-2,TRBD1,CASVFSRQGTTNYGYTF,TGTGCCAGCGTATTTTCCAGACAGGGAACTACAAACTATGGCTACACCTTC
few,TRBV6-2/TRBV6-3,TRBJ2-1,.,CASSPRGEQFF,TGTGCCAGCAGTCCGCGGGGTGAGCAGTTCTTC
.,TRBV21-1,TRBJ2-3,.,CASSKGQGAHTDTQYF,TGTGCCAGCAGCAAAGGGCAGGGGGCCCACACAGATACGCAGTATTTT
few,TRBV7-9,TRBJ2-2,.,CASSLGWGTANTGELFF,TGTGCCAGCAGCTTAGGTTGGGGGACGGCGAACACCGGGGAGCTGTTTTTT
once,TRBV7-8,TRBJ1-5,.,CASSFGGAYLPQHF,TGTGCCAGCAGCTTTGGAGGGGCCTATTTGCCCCAGCATTTT
many,TRBV7-2,TRBJ2-3,.,CASSLGQRTDTQYF,TGTGCCAGCAGCCTTGGACAACGCACAGATACGCAGTATTTT
many,TRBV7-2,TRBJ2-5,TRBD1,CASSLGWGDRAETQYF,TGTGCCAGCAGCTTAGGATGGGGGGACAGGGCAGAGACCCAGTACTTC
once,TRBV27,TRBJ2-7,TRBD2,CASGTNEQYF,TGTGCCAGTGGGACTAACGAGCAGTACTTC
once,TRBV30,TRBJ2-2,.,CAWSVGGLNTGELFF,TGTGCCTGGAGTGTGGGGGGGCTGAACACCGGGGAGCTGTTTTTT
.,TRBV4-2,TRBJ2-3,.,CAMSHWETTDTQYF,TGTGCCATGAGCCATTGGGAGACAACGGATACGCAGTATTTT
few,TRBV5-1,TRBJ1-6,TRBD1,CASRSGTGVSPLHF,TGCGCCAGCAGAAGTGGGACAGGGGTTTCACCCCTCCACTTT
.,TRBV5-6,TRBJ2-5,TRBD1,CASSLATGLGQETQYF,TGTGCCAGCAGCTTGGCGACAGGGCTAGGTCAAGAGACCCAGTACTTC
few,TRBV20-1,TRBJ1-4,.,CSARAGRGKEKLFF,TGCAGTGCTAGAGCGGGGAGGGGAAAAGAAAAACTGTTTTTT
.,TRBV6-4,TRBJ2-2,.,CASSERAGSAGELFF,TGTGCCAGCAGTGAAAGAGCAGGGTCGGCCGGGGAGCTGTTTTTT
many,TRBV20-1,TRBJ2-1,.,CSADPNYNEQFF,TGCAGCGCGGATCCTAACTACAATGAGCAGTTCTTC
.,TRBV12-3/TRBV12-4,TRBJ2-2,.,CASSLKGPDTGELFF,TGTGCCAGCAGTTTAAAGGGACCCGACACCGGGGAGCTGTTTTTT
.,TRBV20-1,TRBJ2-7,TRBD2,CSASSIVPSPLADSYEQYF,TGCAGTGCTAGTTCAATCGTCCCCTCCCCGCTAGCGGATTCCTACGAGCAGTACTTC
.,TRBV12-3/TRBV12-4,TRBJ2-7,.,CASGSLARAHEQYF,TGTGCCAGCGGCTCCTTAGCCAGGGCGCACGAGCAGTACTTC
few,TRBV4-1,TRBJ2-3,TRBD2,CASSSGLDGLADTDTQYF,TGCGCCAGCAGCTCCGGACTAGATGGATTGGCCGATACAGATACGCAGTATTTT
few,TRBV29-1,TRBJ1-1,.,CSVVGVSTEAFF,TGCAGCGTTGTAGGGGTCTCTACTGAAGCTTTCTTT
many,TRBV6-2/TRBV6-3,TRBJ2-2,.,CASRFTGELFF,TGTGCCAGCAGATTCACCGGGGAGCTGTTTTTT
many,TRBV12-3/TRBV12-4,TRBJ2-4,TRBD2,CASSLTSGGANIQYF,TGTGCCAGCAGTTTGACTAGCGGGGGGGCAAACATTCAGTACTTC
few,TRBV20-1,TRBJ1-2,.,CSAREGFGGSRDGYTF,TGCAGTGCTAGAGAGGGTTTTGGGGGTTCGCGGGATGGCTACACCTTC
.,TRBV27,TRBJ2-2,.,CASSFSHRGELFF,TGTGCCAGCAGTTTTAGCCACCGCGGGGAGCTGTTTTTT